This TCR beta chain was documented in a study of technical replicates of blood from a few donors. This CDR3 spans 13 amino acids. Trimming took off 1 base at V and 6 bases at J, with 7 bases between the two ends. The V gene's germline CDR1 is SGHAT and CDR2 FQNNGV. Produced via immunoSEQ multiplex PCR; TCRdb's table is partial and in-frame only. The data contain 100,000 or so clones, over 85% of them seen just once; the ten biggest clones take up 0.2% to 0.25%. Sequenced input: T cells isolated from PBMCs. V usage is TRBV11-2 and J usage is TRBJ2-1; D gene ambiguous. The clonotype was recovered from a human donor in good health. The CDR3 DNA sequence: TGTGCCAGCAGCTTAGGCAGGCTCAATGAGCAGTTCTTC. It is translated as CASSLGRLNEQFF.